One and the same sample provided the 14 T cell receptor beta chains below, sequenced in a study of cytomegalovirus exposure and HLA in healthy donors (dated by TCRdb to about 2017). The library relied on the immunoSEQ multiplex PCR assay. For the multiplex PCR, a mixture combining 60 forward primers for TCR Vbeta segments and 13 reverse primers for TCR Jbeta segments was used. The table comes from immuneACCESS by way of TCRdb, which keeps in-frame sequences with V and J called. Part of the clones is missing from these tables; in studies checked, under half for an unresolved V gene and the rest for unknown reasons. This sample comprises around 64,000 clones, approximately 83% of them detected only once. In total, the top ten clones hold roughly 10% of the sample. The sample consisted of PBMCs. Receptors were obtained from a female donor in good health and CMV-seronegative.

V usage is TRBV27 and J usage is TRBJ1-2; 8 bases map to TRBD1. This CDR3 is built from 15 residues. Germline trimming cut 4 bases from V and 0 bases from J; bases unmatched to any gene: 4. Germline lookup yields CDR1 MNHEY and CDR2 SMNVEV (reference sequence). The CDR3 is CASSYHRGSNYGYTF. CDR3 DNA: TGTGCCAGCAGTTATCACAGGGGGTCTAACTATGGCTACACCTTC.

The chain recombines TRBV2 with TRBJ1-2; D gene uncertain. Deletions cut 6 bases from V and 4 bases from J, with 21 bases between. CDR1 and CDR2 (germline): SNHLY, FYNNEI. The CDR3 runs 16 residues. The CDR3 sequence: CASRLEGVLKSYGYTF. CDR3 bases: TGTGCCAGCAGGCTAGAAGGAGTACTCAAGAGCTATGGCTACACCTTC.

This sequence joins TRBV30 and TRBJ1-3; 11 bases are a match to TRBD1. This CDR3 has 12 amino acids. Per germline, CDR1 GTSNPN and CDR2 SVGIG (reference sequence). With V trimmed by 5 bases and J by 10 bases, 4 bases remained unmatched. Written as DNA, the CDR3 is TGTGCCTGGGGGACAGGGGGGCAAACCATATATTTT. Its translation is CAWGTGGQTIYF.

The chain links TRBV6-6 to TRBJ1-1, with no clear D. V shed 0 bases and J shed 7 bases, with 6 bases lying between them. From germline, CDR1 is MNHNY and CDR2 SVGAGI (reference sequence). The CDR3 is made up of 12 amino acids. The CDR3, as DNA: TGTGCCAGCAGTTACTCGGGCAGTGAAGCTTTCTTT. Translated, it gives CASSYSGSEAFF.

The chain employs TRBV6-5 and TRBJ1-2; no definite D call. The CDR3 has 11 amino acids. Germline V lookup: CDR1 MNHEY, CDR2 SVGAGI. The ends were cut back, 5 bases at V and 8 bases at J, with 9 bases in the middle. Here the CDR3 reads CASSNSKGYTF. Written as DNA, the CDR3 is TGTGCCAGCAGTAATAGTAAAGGCTACACCTTC.

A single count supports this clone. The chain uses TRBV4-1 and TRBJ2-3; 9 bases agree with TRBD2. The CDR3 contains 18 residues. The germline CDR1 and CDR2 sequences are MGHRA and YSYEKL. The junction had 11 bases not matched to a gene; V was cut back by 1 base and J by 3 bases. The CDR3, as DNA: TGCGCCAGCAGCCAAGCCCCGGTGATAGCGGGAGCAACAGATACGCAGTATTTT. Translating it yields CASSQAPVIAGATDTQYF.

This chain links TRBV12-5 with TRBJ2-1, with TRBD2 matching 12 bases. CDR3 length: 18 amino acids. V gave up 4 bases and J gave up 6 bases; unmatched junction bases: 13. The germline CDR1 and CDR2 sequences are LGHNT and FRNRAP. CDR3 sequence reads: CASGSLAGGPLPLNEQFF. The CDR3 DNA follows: TGTGCTAGTGGTTCTCTAGCGGGGGGGCCTCTACCGCTCAATGAGCAGTTCTTC.

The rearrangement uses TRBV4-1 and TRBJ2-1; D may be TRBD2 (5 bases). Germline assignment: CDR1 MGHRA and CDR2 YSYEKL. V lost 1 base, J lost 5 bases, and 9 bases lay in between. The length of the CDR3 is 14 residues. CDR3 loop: CASSQGGQHNEQFF. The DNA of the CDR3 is TGCGCCAGCAGCCAAGGCGGGCAACACAATGAGCAGTTCTTC.

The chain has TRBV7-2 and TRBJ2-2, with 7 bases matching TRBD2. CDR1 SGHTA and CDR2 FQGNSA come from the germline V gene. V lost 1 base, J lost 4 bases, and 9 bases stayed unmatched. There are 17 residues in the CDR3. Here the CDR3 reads CASSLGLAVTSTGELFF. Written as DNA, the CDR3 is TGTGCCAGCAGCTTAGGGCTAGCGGTTACCTCCACCGGGGAGCTGTTTTTT.

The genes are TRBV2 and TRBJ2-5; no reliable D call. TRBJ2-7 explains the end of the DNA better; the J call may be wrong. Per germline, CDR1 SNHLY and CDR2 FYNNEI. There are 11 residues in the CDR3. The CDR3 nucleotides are TGTGCCAGCAGTTATGCGAACGAGCAGTACTTC. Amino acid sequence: CASSYANEQYF.

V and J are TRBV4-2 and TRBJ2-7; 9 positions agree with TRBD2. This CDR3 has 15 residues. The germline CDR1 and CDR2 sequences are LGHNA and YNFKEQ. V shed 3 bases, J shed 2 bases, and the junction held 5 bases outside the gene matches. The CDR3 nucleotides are TGTGCCAGCAGCCACGGACTAGCGCAAACCTACGAGCAGTACTTC. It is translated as CASSHGLAQTYEQYF.

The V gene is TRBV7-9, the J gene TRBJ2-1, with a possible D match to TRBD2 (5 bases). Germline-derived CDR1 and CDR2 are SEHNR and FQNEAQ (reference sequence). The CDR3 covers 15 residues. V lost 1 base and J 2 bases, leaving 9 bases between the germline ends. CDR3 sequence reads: CASSLGTLTYNEQFF. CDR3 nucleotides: TGTGCCAGCAGCTTAGGGACTCTAACCTACAATGAGCAGTTCTTC.

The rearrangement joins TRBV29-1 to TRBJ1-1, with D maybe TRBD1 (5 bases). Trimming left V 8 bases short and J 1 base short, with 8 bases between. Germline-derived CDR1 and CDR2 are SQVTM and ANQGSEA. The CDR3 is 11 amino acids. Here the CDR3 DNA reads TGCAGCTTGGGGGGGAACACTGAAGCTTTCTTT. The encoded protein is CSLGGNTEAFF.

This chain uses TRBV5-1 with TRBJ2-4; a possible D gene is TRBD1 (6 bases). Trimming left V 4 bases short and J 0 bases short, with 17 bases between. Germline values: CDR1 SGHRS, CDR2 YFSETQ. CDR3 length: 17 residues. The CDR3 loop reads CASSPQLQGLAKNIQYF. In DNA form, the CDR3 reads TGCGCCAGCAGCCCCCAGCTACAGGGTCTAGCCAAAAACATTCAGTACTTC.